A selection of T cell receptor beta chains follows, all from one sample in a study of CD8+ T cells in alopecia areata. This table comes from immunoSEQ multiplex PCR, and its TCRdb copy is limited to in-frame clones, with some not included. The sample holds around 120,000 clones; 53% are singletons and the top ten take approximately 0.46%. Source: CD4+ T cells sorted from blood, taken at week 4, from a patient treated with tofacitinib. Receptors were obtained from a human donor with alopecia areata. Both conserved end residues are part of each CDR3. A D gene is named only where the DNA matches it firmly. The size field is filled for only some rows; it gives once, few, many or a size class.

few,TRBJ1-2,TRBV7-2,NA,TGTGCCAGCAGCCCCTCTCGGGCAGGGAGCTATGGCTACACCTTC,CASSPSRAGSYGYTF
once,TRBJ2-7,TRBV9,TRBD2,TGTGCCAGCAGCTCCCGGGGTAGCGGGACCTACGAGCAGTACTTC,CASSSRGSGTYEQYF
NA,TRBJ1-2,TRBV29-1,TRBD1,TGCAGCGTTGCACCACGACAGGGGTATGGCTACACCTTC,CSVAPRQGYGYTF
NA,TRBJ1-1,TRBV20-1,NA,TGCAGTGTAGACTTGAACACTGAAGCTTTCTTT,CSVDLNTEAFF
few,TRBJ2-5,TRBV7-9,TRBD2,TGTGCCAGCAGCCACCCGGGGGGACTAGCGGAAGAGACCCAGTACTTC,CASSHPGGLAEETQYF
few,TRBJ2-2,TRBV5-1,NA,TGCGCCAGCAGCCACAGCTACACCGGGGAGCTGTTTTTT,CASSHSYTGELFF
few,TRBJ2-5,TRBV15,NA,TGTGCCACCAGCAGAGTCGGATACCAAGAGACCCAGTACTTC,CATSRVGYQETQYF
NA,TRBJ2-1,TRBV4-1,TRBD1,TGCGCCAGCAGAACCTCCCTAGTGGACAGGGACTCCTACAATGAGCAGTTCTTC,CASRTSLVDRDSYNEQFF
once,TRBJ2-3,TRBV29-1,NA,TGCAGCGTTGCGCCGCAGGGGATAGATACGCAGTATTTT,CSVAPQGIDTQYF
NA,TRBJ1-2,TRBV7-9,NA,TGTGCCAGCAGCCAACCGGACCGAGGCGGTAGTGGCTACACCTTC,CASSQPDRGGSGYTF
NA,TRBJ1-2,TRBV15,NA,TGTGCCACCAGCAGAGATCCCACCAGGGGTGGTGGCTACACCTTC,CATSRDPTRGGGYTF
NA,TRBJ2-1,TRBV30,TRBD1,TGTGCCTGCCAGGACAGGGGGCTCAAGGAGCAGTTCTTC,CACQDRGLKEQFF
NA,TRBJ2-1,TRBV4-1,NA,TGCGCCAGCAGCCCTCTAGGGGTAGCCTACAATGAGCAGTTCTTC,CASSPLGVAYNEQFF
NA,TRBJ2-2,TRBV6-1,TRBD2,TGTGCCAGCAGTGAACTGGCGGGAGGGAAGGAGCTGTTTTTT,CASSELAGGKELFF
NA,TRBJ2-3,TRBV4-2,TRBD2,TGTGCCAGCAGCCAAGATGGGACTAGCGGGGGAGATACGCAGTATTTT,CASSQDGTSGGDTQYF
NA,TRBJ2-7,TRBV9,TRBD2,TGTGCCAGCAGCGTAGCGTCGGGGGGGCCCTACGAGCAGTACTTC,CASSVASGGPYEQYF
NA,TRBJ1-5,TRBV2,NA,TGTGCCAGCAGTGGGACAGTACATCAGCATTTT,CASSGTVHQHF
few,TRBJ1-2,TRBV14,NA,TGTGCCAGCAGCCGATTGACAGATCTCTATGGCTACACCTTC,CASSRLTDLYGYTF
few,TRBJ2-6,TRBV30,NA,TGTGCCTCCCCAGGGACTGGGGCCAACGTCCTGACTTTC,CASPGTGANVLTF
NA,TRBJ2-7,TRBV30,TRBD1,TGTGCCTACTCCCGGGACAGGACCTACGAGCAGTACTTC,CAYSRDRTYEQYF
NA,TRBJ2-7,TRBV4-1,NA,TGCGCCAGCAGCCAAGATCCGGGCGCCTACGAGCAGTACTTC,CASSQDPGAYEQYF
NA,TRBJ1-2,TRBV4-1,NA,TGCGCCAGCAGCCAAGTGATAGCCCCGTTTAATGGCTACACCTTC,CASSQVIAPFNGYTF
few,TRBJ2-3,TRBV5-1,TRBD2,TGCGCCAGCAGCCTAAGACTAGCGGGGCCCACAGATACGCAGTATTTT,CASSLRLAGPTDTQYF
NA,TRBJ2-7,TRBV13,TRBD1,TGTGCCAGCAGCGCATCGGAATGGACAGGAAAGTACACCTACGAGCAGTACTTC,CASSASEWTGKYTYEQYF